This T cell receptor (beta chain) was sequenced in a study of regulatory and conventional T cells in RAG deficiency. V lost 1 base and J 7 bases, leaving 8 bases between the germline ends. The CDR3 sequence is 13 residues long. Germline CDR1 is SEHNR and CDR2 is FQNEAQ (reference sequence). Genomic DNA came from blood conventional CD4+ T cells gated CD25-low CD127-high. To note about this clone: Additional DNA sequences in this sample encode the identical CDR3.

Produced via immunoSEQ multiplex PCR; TCRdb's table is partial and in-frame only. The sample carries 10,000 to 15,000 clones, around 92% recorded once. This sample was shared with a second study, whose subject was regulatory T cells. That publication notes: Amplification used 52 TRBV primers and 13 TRBJ primers.

The chain recombines TRBV7-9 with TRBJ2-1; perhaps TRBD2 as D (6 bases). Sequenced: CD4+ effector T cells sorted from blood. This clonotype was obtained from a human donor in good health. CDR3 coding DNA: TGTGCCAGCAGCTTAGGGGGGGTTAATGAGCAGTTCTTC. Translation: CASSLGGVNEQFF.